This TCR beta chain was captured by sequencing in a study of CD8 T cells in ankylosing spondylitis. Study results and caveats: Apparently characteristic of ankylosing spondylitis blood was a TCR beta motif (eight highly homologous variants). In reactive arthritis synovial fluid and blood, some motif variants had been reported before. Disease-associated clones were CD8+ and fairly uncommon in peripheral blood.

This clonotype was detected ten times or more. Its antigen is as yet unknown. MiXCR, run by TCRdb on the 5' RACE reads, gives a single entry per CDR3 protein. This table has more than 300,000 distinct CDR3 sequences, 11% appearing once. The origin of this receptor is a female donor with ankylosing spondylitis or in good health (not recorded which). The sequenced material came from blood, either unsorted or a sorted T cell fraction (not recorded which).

This CDR3 reads CASRTGTGGPNTQYF. The CDR3 region has the DNA TGTGCCAGCAGAACCGGGACAGGGGGCCCCAATACGCAGTATTTT. V usage is TRBV28 and J usage is TRBJ2-3; TRBD1 aligns across 12 bases. Germline CDR1 reads MDHEN; CDR2 reads SYDVKM. The V segment lost 6 bases and the J segment 7 bases; nucleotides outside the gene matches: 8. This CDR3 is built from 15 residues.